These T cell receptor beta chains were read from a single sample in a study of CD8+CD57+ T cells in acquired aplastic anemia. Each CDR3 protein gets one entry after TCRdb re-called the reads with MiXCR. The sample carries some 200,000 distinct CDR3 sequences, 48% recorded once. Material for sequencing was sorted CD4+, CD8+, or CD8+CD57+ T cells (not recorded which) from PBMCs. Every receptor here comes from a human donor with aplastic anemia. Both conserved end residues are part of each CDR3. The D gene is left open where the match is weak. Where a row states a size, it is once, few, many or the class of an expanded clone; other rows omit it.

D gene	V gene	clone size	J gene	CDR3 DNA	CDR3 protein
TRBD1	TRBV29-1	many	TRBJ1-3	TGCAGCGTAAGAGGGGGCGCCTCTGGAAACACCATATATTTT	CSVRGGASGNTIYF
-	TRBV20-1	many	TRBJ2-7	TGCAGTGCGTCTTCCGGGAGTCTTAGTGAGCAGTACTTC	CSASSGSLSEQYF
-	TRBV5-4	-	TRBJ1-6	TGTGCCAGCAGCTTGGGGTGGGAAAATTCACCCCTCCACTTT	CASSLGWENSPLHF
TRBD1	TRBV5-1	-	TRBJ1-2	TGCGCCAGCAGCTCGGACAGGTCCCACCGACCCTATGGCTACACCTTC	CASSSDRSHRPYGYTF
TRBD2	TRBV7-8	few	TRBJ2-1	TGTGCCAGCAGCCAAGAAGTAGCGGGGAATTACAATGAGCAGTTCTTC	CASSQEVAGNYNEQFF
-	TRBV20-1	few	TRBJ1-4	TGCAGTGCCGAAGCCCCCCGGGGCTTTCCGGGAAAACTGTTTTTT	CSAEAPRGFPGKLFF
-	TRBV20-1	few	TRBJ1-1	TGCAGTGCTAACCATGAGGGGTTTGGATCTGAAGCTTTCTTT	CSANHEGFGSEAFF
-	TRBV19	-	TRBJ1-1	TGTGCCAGTAGTTTGTTTGGCCGGGAAGCTTTCTTT	CASSLFGREAFF
-	TRBV9	-	TRBJ1-5	TGTACCAGCAGCGCGCGCACCGATCAGCCCCAGCATTTT	CTSSARTDQPQHF
-	TRBV20-1	-	TRBJ2-3	TGCAGTGCTCCTGCCGTGGGGAGATGGGGAGATACGCAGTATTTT	CSAPAVGRWGDTQYF
-	TRBV6-5	-	TRBJ1-2	TGTGCCGGCAGTTACGGGGTGCACACGAACTATGGCTACACCTTC	CAGSYGVHTNYGYTF
-	TRBV20-1	many	TRBJ2-1	TGCAGTGCTAGCCCCGGGGGAAGGTGGGATGAGCAGTTCTTC	CSASPGGRWDEQFF
TRBD2	TRBV6-1	-	TRBJ2-1	TGTGCCAGCAGCCCCGGGACTAGCGGGTGGAACAATGAGCAGTTCTTC	CASSPGTSGWNNEQFF
-	TRBV7-8	once	TRBJ1-2	TGTGCCAGCAGCTTAGACCTCAGAGGGCAGGGTGTAGACTACACCTTC	CASSLDLRGQGVDYTF
-	TRBV6-5	many	TRBJ1-5	TGTGCCAGCAGCTCGTGGCCCAATCAGCCCCAGCATTTT	CASSSWPNQPQHF
-	TRBV29-1	-	TRBJ2-7	TGCAGCGTTGAGGACAGCACTTCCAGTTCCTACGAGCAGTACTTC	CSVEDSTSSSYEQYF
TRBD2	TRBV10-3	-	TRBJ2-7	TGTGCCTCCGGTGCTATCGGACTAGCGGGGGGGCCATCCTACGAGCAGTACTTC	CASGAIGLAGGPSYEQYF
-	TRBV7-9	-	TRBJ2-5	TGTGCCAGCAGCTTGGTCGGCTTGAAAGGGACCCAGTACTTC	CASSLVGLKGTQYF
-	TRBV27	few	TRBJ1-5	TGTGCCAGCAGGCAGGGTTATAGCAATCAGCCCCAGCATTTT	CASRQGYSNQPQHF
-	TRBV5-8	-	TRBJ2-1	TGTGCCAGCAGCTTTTTTTACGAGCAGTTCTTC	CASSFFYEQFF
TRBD2	TRBV11-2	many	TRBJ2-7	TGTGCCAGCAGCCCCGGGACTAGCGGGCCTATTTACGAGCAGTACTTC	CASSPGTSGPIYEQYF
-	TRBV7-9	-	TRBJ1-2	TGTGCCAGCAGCTTGGTCGGGAGCGGGGCCTATGGCTACACCTTC	CASSLVGSGAYGYTF
-	TRBV7-3	many	TRBJ2-6	TGTGCCAGCAGCTTAAACAGGGATGACGTCCTGACTTTC	CASSLNRDDVLTF
TRBD1	TRBV13	-	TRBJ2-7	TGTGCCAGCAGCTGGGGACAGGGTCAGGACGAGCAGTACTTC	CASSWGQGQDEQYF
-	TRBV5-8	many	TRBJ1-2	TGTGCCAGCACCGTACAGGCCCGTTCGGATGGCTACACCTTC	CASTVQARSDGYTF
-	TRBV20-1	-	TRBJ2-7	TGCAGTGCCAAGAGAGCAGTCGTAGGCGAGCAGTACTTC	CSAKRAVVGEQYF
TRBD1	TRBV6-5	few	TRBJ1-4	TGTGCCAGCAGTTACGGGACAGGGTACGAAAAACTGTTTTTT	CASSYGTGYEKLFF
TRBD1	TRBV5-4	many	TRBJ2-5	TGTGCCAGCAGCTCGTTCGGGACAGATCAAGAGACCCAGTACTTC	CASSSFGTDQETQYF
TRBD1	TRBV9	many	TRBJ2-5	TGTGCCAGCAGCCGAGACAGGGGCATAGGAGAGACCCAGTACTTC	CASSRDRGIGETQYF
-	TRBV6-4	-	TRBJ2-1	TGTGCCAGCAGCGCTTTTAGCGGTAGCTCCTACAATGAGCAGTTCTTC	CASSAFSGSSYNEQFF
-	TRBV3-1	many	TRBJ1-6	TGTGCCAGCAGCCAAGGCGCTCGGGGAACCTACTATAATTCACCCCTCCACTTT	CASSQGARGTYYNSPLHF
-	TRBV12-5	many	TRBJ1-1	TGTGCTAGTGGTTTGGTACTTAGGGGGGGGGCTTTCTTT	CASGLVLRGGAFF
-	TRBV25-1	many	TRBJ1-5	TGTGCCAGCAGTACCCTGGGCCAGCCCCAGCATTTT	CASSTLGQPQHF
-	TRBV29-1	-	TRBJ2-7	TGCAGCGTTGTACTCGTATCAGGGAGCTACGAGCAGTACTTC	CSVVLVSGSYEQYF
-	TRBV9	many	TRBJ2-5	TGTGCCAGAGATCCCTTCGGAGAGACCCAGTACTTC	CARDPFGETQYF
-	TRBV24-1	-	TRBJ2-2	TGTGCCACCAGCCAGACAGCCAACACCGGGGAGCTGTTTTTT	CATSQTANTGELFF
TRBD2	TRBV5-1	-	TRBJ2-3	TGCGCCAGCAGCGCAAGCGGGGGGAGGGCAGATACGCAGTATTTT	CASSASGGRADTQYF
-	TRBV20-1	-	TRBJ1-1	TGCAGTGCGAGGACCTATGAAGCTTTCTTT	CSARTYEAFF
-	TRBV5-8	many	TRBJ2-3	TGTGCCAGCAGCCGCCTGGGAACGGCGGATACGCAGTATTTT	CASSRLGTADTQYF
-	TRBV4-1	few	TRBJ1-2	TGCGCCAGCAGCCCAACCCCCGGACCGACTCAGGTCTATGGCTACACCTTC	CASSPTPGPTQVYGYTF
-	TRBV24-1	-	TRBJ1-5	TGTGCCACCAGTGACCCTGGGCAGCCCCAGCATTTT	CATSDPGQPQHF
-	TRBV2	few	TRBJ2-7	TGTGCCAGCAGTGAAGGGGGGCTAAGCGAGCAGTACTTC	CASSEGGLSEQYF
TRBD1	TRBV20-1	-	TRBJ2-5	TGCAGTGCTAGACCAACAGGGGGAGAGACCCAGTACTTC	CSARPTGGETQYF
-	TRBV24-1	many	TRBJ2-2	TGTGCCACCAGTGATTTGGACGCAGCTCGGGGTAGGACCGGGGAGCTGTTTTTT	CATSDLDAARGRTGELFF
TRBD1	TRBV2	many	TRBJ1-4	TGTGCCGGCAGGGGGCTAGTAGCTAATGAAAAACTGTTTTTT	CAGRGLVANEKLFF
-	TRBV7-8	many	TRBJ1-1	TGTGCCAGCAGCTTAACGGACCGGGGAACTGAAGCTTTCTTT	CASSLTDRGTEAFF
-	TRBV7-9	-	TRBJ2-2	TGTGCCAGCAGGGAGGGTAACACCGGGGAGCTGTTTTTT	CASREGNTGELFF
TRBD1	TRBV2	-	TRBJ1-2	TGTGCCAGCAGTTTCCGGACAGGGGACGGCTACACCTTC	CASSFRTGDGYTF
-	TRBV25-1	-	TRBJ2-7	TGTGCCAGCATACCCGGACAGTTCTACGAGCAGTACTTC	CASIPGQFYEQYF